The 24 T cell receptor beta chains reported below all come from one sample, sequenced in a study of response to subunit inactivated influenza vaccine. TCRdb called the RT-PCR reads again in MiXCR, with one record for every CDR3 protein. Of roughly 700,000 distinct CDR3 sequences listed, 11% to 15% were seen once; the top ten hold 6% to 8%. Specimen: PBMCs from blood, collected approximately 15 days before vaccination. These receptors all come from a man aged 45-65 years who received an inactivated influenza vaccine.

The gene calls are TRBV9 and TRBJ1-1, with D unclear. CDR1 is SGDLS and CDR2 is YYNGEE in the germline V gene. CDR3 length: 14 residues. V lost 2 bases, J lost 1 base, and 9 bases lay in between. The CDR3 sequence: CASSVGRRNTEAFF. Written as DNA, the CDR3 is TGTGCCAGCAGCGTTGGTAGAAGGAACACTGAAGCTTTCTTT.

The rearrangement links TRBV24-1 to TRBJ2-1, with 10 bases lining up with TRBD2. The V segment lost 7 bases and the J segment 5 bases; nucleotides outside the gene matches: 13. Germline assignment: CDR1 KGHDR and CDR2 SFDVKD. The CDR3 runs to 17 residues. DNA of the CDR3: TGTGCCACCAGCGGGGAAGAAGCGGGAGGGCCCCACAATGAGCAGTTCTTC. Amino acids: CATSGEEAGGPHNEQFF.

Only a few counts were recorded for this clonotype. As DNA, the CDR3 is TGCGCCAGCAGCTTGGAAGGAGCTCTGAATTCACCCCTCCACTTT. Protein: CASSLEGALNSPLHF. The chain carries TRBV5-1 and TRBJ1-6, with D unresolved. Trimming removed 0 bases from V and 7 bases from J, with 11 bases in between. Germline-derived CDR1 and CDR2 are SGHRS and YFSETQ. This CDR3 is 15 amino acids long.

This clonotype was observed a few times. The CDR3 protein is CASRTTGRGMDSPLHF. The CDR3 nucleotides are TGTGCCAGCAGAACAACAGGGCGGGGGATGGATTCACCCCTCCACTTT. The chain carries TRBV6-2 or TRBV6-3 and TRBJ1-6; TRBD1 is a possible D gene (6 bases). The CDR3 has 16 residues. The germline gives CDR1 MNHEY, CDR2 SVGEGT. V lost 6 bases and J lost 8, with 20 bases in between.

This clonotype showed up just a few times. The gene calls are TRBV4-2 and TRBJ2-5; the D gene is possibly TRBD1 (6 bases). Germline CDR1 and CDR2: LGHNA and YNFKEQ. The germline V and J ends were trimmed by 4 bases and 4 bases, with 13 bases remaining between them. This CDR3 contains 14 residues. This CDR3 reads CASSPSVRGETQYF. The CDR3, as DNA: TGTGCCAGCAGCCCGAGTGTCAGGGGAGAGACCCAGTACTTC.

This CDR3 is CASRNEGGREQFF. The DNA for the CDR3 is TGTGCCAGCAGAAATGAAGGGGGAAGGGAGCAGTTCTTC. The V and J genes are TRBV12-3 or TRBV12-4 and TRBJ2-1, with D maybe TRBD1 (6 bases). The CDR3 is made up of 13 amino acids. Deletions cut 6 bases from V and 10 bases from J, with 16 bases between.

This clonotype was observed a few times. DNA of the CDR3: TGTGCCAGCAGCAGGGGGCTATACGAGCAGTACTTC. This gives the protein CASSRGLYEQYF. The genes are TRBV6-2 or TRBV6-3 and TRBJ2-7, with 8 bases that match TRBD1. The trim removed 6 bases at V and 4 bases at J, leaving 2 bases unmatched. The CDR3 is 12 amino acids. Germline lookup yields CDR1 MNHEY and CDR2 SVGEGT.

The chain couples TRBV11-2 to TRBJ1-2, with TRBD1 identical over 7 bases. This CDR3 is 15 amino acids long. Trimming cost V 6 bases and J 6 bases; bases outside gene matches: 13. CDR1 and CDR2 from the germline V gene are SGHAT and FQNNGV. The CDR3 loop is CASRTSRQGPNGYTF. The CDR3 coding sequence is TGTGCCAGCAGAACCTCTCGACAGGGACCGAATGGCTACACCTTC.

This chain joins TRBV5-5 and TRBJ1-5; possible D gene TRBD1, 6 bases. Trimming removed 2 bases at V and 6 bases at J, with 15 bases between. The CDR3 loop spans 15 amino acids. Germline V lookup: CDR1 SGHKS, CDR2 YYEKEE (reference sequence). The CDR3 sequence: CASSLWGAGTQPQHF. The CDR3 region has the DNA TGTGCCAGCAGCTTATGGGGGGCAGGGACTCAGCCCCAGCATTTT.

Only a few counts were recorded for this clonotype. CDR3 sequence (DNA): TGTGCCAGCAGCTTAGGGGGACAGCTCTATGGCTACACCTTC. Protein sequence: CASSLGGQLYGYTF. V gene TRBV7-2 combines with J gene TRBJ1-2, with 7 positions matching TRBD1. In germline, CDR1 is SGHTA, CDR2 FQGNSA. V shed 1 base, J shed 4 bases, and the junction held 3 bases outside the gene matches. This CDR3 is built from 14 residues.

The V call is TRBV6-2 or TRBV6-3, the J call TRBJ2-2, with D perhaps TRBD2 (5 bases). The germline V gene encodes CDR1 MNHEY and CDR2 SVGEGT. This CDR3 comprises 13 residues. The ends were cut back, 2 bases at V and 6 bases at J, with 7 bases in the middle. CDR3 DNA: TGTGCCAGCAGTTACCGAGGGTCCGGGGAGCTGTTTTTT. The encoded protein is CASSYRGSGELFF.

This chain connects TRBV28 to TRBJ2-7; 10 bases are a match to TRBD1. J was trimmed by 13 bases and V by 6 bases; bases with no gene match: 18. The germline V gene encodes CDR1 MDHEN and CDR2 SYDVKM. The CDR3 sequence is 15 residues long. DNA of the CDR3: TGTGCCAGCAGCCTAAACGCGGGACAGGGGTCTTCTCTTTACTTC. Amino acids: CASSLNAGQGSSLYF.

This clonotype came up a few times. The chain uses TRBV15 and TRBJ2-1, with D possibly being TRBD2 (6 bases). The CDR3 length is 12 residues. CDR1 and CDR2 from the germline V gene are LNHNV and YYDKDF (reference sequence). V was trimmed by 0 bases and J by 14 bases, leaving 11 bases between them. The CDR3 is CATSRDYQREFF. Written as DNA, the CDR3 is TGTGCCACCAGCAGAGATTATCAGCGGGAGTTCTTC.

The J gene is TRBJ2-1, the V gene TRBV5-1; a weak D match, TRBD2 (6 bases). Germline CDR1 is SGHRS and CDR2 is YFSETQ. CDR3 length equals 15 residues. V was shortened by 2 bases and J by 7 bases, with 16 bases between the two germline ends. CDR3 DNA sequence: TGCGCCAGCAGCTTTGGCCCCCAGGGACTTAATGAGCAGTTCTTC. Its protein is CASSFGPQGLNEQFF.

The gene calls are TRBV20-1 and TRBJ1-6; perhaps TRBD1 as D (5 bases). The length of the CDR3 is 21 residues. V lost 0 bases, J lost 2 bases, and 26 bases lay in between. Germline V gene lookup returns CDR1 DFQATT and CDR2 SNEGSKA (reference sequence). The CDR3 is CSARDIGGVAEERTYNSPLHF. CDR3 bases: TGCAGTGCTAGAGATATTGGGGGGGTCGCGGAGGAGAGAACCTATAATTCACCCCTCCACTTT.

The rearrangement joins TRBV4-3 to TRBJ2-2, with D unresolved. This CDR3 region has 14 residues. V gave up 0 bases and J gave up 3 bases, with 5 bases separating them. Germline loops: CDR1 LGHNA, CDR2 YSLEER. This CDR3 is CASSQDEDTGELFF. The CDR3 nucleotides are TGCGCCAGCAGCCAAGATGAGGACACCGGGGAGCTGTTTTTT.

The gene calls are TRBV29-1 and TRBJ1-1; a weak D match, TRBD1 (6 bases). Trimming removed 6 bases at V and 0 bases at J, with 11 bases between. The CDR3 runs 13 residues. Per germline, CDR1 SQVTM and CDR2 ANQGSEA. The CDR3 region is CSVSGHLNTEAFF. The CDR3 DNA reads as TGCAGCGTCTCGGGACATTTGAACACTGAAGCTTTCTTT. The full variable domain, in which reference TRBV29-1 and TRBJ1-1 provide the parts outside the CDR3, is SAVISQKPSRDICQRGTSLTIQCQVDSQVTMMFWYRQQPGQSLTLIATANQGSEATYESGFVIDKFPISRPNLTFSTLTVSNMSPEDSSIYLCSVSGHLNTEAFFGQGTRLTVV.

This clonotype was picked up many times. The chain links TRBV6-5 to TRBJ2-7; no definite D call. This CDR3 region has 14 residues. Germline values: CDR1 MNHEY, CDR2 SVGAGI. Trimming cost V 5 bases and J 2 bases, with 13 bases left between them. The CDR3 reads CASSNPRSTYEQYF. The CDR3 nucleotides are TGTGCCAGCAGTAACCCCAGATCCACCTACGAGCAGTACTTC.

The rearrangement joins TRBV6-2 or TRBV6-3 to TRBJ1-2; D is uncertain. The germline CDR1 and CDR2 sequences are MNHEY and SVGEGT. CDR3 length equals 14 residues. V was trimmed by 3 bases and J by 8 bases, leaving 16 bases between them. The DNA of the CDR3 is TGTGCCAGCAGTTATGTGGGCGAGACCAGCGGCTACACCTTC. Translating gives CASSYVGETSGYTF.

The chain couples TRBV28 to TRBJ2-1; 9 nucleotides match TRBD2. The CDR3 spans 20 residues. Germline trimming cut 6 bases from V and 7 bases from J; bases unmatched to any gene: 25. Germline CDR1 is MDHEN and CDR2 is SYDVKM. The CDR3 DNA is TGTGCCAGCAGATCGGGCCCCCCGGGACTAGCCAAGTGGGGCCTTAATGAGCAGTTCTTC. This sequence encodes CASRSGPPGLAKWGLNEQFF. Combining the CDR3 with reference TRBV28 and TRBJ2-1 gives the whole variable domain DVKVTQSSRYLVKRTGEKVFLECVQDMDHENMFWYRQDPGLGLRLIYFSYDVKMKEKGDIPEGYSVSREKKERFSLILESASTNQTSMYLCASRSGPPGLAKWGLNEQFFGPGTRLTVL.

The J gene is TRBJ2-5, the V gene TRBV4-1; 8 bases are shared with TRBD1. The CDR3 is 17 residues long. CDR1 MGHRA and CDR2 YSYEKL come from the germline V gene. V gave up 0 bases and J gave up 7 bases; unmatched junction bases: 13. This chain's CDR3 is CASSQEVTDRGSGTQYF. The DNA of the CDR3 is TGCGCCAGCAGCCAAGAAGTGACAGACAGGGGTTCGGGGACCCAGTACTTC.

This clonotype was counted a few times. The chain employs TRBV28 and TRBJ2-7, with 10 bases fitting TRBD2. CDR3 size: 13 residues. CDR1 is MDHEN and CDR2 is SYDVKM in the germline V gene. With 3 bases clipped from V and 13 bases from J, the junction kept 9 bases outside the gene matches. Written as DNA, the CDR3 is TGTGCCAGCAGTTTCCCCTCCACTAGCGGGGTTTACTTC. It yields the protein CASSFPSTSGVYF.

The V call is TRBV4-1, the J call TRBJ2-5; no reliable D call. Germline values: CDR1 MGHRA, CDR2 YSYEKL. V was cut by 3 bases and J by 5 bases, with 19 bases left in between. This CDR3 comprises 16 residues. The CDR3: CASSQRHYLEGETQYF. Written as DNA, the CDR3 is TGCGCCAGCAGCCAGAGACACTACCTCGAAGGGGAGACCCAGTACTTC.

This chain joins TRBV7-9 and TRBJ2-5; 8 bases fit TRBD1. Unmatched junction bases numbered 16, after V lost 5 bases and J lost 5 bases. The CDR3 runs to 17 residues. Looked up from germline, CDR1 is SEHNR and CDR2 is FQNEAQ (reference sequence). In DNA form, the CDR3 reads TGTGCCAGCAGCCCACGGGTCCGGCAGGGGGCCCGGGAGACCCAGTACTTC. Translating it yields CASSPRVRQGARETQYF. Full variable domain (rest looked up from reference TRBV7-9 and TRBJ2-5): DTGVSQNPRHKITKRGQNVTFRCDPISEHNRLYWYRQTLGQGPEFLTYFQNEAQLEKSRLLSDRFSAERPKGSFSTLEIQRTEQGDSAMYLCASSPRVRQGARETQYFGPGTRLLVL.